This record looks at one T cell receptor (beta chain) sequence and its context. The CDR3 spans 11 residues. V was cut by 4 bases and J by 6 bases, with 5 bases left in between. Per the germline V gene, CDR1 is SGHDT and CDR2 is YYEEEE. The sample originates from a study of cytomegalovirus exposure and HLA in healthy donors. Amplification used 60 Vbeta primers and 13 Jbeta primers. Using immunoSEQ multiplex PCR, the repertoire was profiled, and TCRdb retains in-frame clones only, with some absent. The repertoire has over 70,000 clones, about 67% of them found once; the top ten carry 2.1%. The specimen sequenced was PBMCs. The TCR sequence derives from a man aged 30-40 years in good health and CMV-seronegative. The genes are TRBV5-6 and TRBJ2-1; D is ambiguous. CDR3 DNA: TGTGCCAGCAGCATGAGCAATGAGCAGTTCTTC. Translated, it gives CASSMSNEQFF.